This is a list of T cell receptor beta chains from one sample in a study of CXCR3-negative and CXCR3-positive naive CD8 T cells. TCRdb re-called the 5' RACE reads and shows each CDR3 protein once, DNA omitted. This sample's table has tens of thousands of distinct CDR3 sequences. The sequencing sample was made of memory CD8+ T cells from blood. These receptors were collected from a human donor in good health. Some clones in this sample may be carry-over from other donors' samples. The CDR3 runs from the conserved cysteine through the conserved F or W. Only part of the rows carry a size: once, few, many, or a class if the clone is expanded.

V: TRBV7-8; size: .; J: TRBJ2-7; CDR3: CASSLGDRYYEQYF
V: TRBV10-3; size: .; J: TRBJ2-1; CDR3: CAISQGLEQFF
V: TRBV27; size: .; J: TRBJ1-2; CDR3: CASSPGQNNYGYTF
V: TRBV15; size: .; J: TRBJ1-1; CDR3: CATSRGSAATNTEAFF
V: TRBV7-9; size: .; J: TRBJ1-1; CDR3: CASSPTEEREAFF
V: TRBV28; size: .; J: TRBJ1-1; CDR3: CASSLRLTGENTEAFF
V: TRBV29-1; size: .; J: TRBJ2-1; CDR3: CSVELGSGNEQFF
V: TRBV7-3; size: .; J: TRBJ2-1; CDR3: CASSLSDLMNEQFF
V: TRBV12-3/TRBV12-4; size: .; J: TRBJ2-7; CDR3: CASSTGQGHEQYF
V: TRBV4-3; size: .; J: TRBJ1-6; CDR3: CASSQESGGLSPLHF
V: TRBV9; size: .; J: TRBJ1-1; CDR3: CASSDNRGTEAFF
V: TRBV23-1; size: .; J: TRBJ2-3; CDR3: CASSHGRTASDTQYF
V: TRBV15; size: medium-sized; J: TRBJ2-2; CDR3: CATSTETGNTGELFF
V: TRBV25-1; size: .; J: TRBJ2-7; CDR3: CASEGTFYEQYF
V: TRBV20-1; size: .; J: TRBJ2-7; CDR3: CSASWAGQSYEQYF
V: TRBV7-9; size: .; J: TRBJ1-5; CDR3: CASSLPGSQPQHF
V: TRBV7-2; size: .; J: TRBJ2-1; CDR3: CASSPSTEYNEQFF
V: TRBV29-1; size: .; J: TRBJ2-1; CDR3: CSVDLVNRNEQFF
V: TRBV11-2; size: .; J: TRBJ2-1; CDR3: CASSLTSGRLIYNEQFF
V: TRBV27; size: .; J: TRBJ2-1; CDR3: CASSLSAGGSYNEQFF
V: TRBV4-1; size: .; J: TRBJ1-1; CDR3: CASSLPGGEAFF
V: TRBV6-2/TRBV6-3; size: .; J: TRBJ2-5; CDR3: CASRPGLGETQYF
V: TRBV21-1; size: .; J: TRBJ2-7; CDR3: CASSKEGRIYEQYF
V: TRBV5-5; size: .; J: TRBJ1-1; CDR3: CASSLDSFSLAFF
V: TRBV7-8; size: .; J: TRBJ2-2; CDR3: CASSLASGLAGTGELFF
V: TRBV12-3/TRBV12-4; size: .; J: TRBJ2-7; CDR3: CASSSGGWDHEQYF
V: TRBV6-1; size: .; J: TRBJ2-2; CDR3: CASMEGARSGELFF
V: TRBV15; size: .; J: TRBJ2-1; CDR3: CATSRVDSGNEQFF
V: TRBV5-1; size: .; J: TRBJ2-3; CDR3: CASSLAPGQGIADTQYF
V: TRBV6-1; size: .; J: TRBJ2-1; CDR3: CASSVLSGTGENEQFF
V: TRBV5-4; size: .; J: TRBJ1-1; CDR3: CASSLPQNTEAFF
V: TRBV5-1; size: .; J: TRBJ2-7; CDR3: CASSAYTGTYEQYF
V: TRBV6-5; size: .; J: TRBJ1-6; CDR3: CASSYLDNDNSPLHF
V: TRBV7-9; size: .; J: TRBJ1-3; CDR3: CASSLSYRGPSGNTIYF
V: TRBV12-3/TRBV12-4; size: .; J: TRBJ2-7; CDR3: CASSTGRGSPYEQYF
V: TRBV7-9; size: .; J: TRBJ2-1; CDR3: CASSSQDRAYNEQFF
V: TRBV6-4; size: .; J: TRBJ2-1; CDR3: CASSEGGGQNEQFF
V: TRBV15; size: .; J: TRBJ2-7; CDR3: CATSRDRAQSYEQYF
V: TRBV6-4; size: .; J: TRBJ1-2; CDR3: CASSQGQGTDGYTF